This T cell receptor beta chain was obtained from a study of beta chain features in type 1 diabetes. Purity above 95% was achieved in all sorted populations. As every portion of the isolated RNA was reverse transcribed, the sequencing read expressed TCRB transcripts. TCRdb's copy holds only in-frame clones and misses some; the assay was immunoSEQ multiplex PCR. The sample holds about 170,000 clones, 7.8% seen once. Comments on this clone: Antigen: not known.

The germline gives CDR1 SGHRS, CDR2 YFSETQ. CDR3 length equals 15 residues. J was trimmed by 0 bases and V by 5 bases; bases with no gene match: 5. Study-wide findings and caveats: Shorter TCRB CDR3s, moderately but significantly so, marked every one of the four CD4+ subsets in Type 1 diabetes patients.

J is TRBJ1-1 and V is TRBV5-1; the match to TRBD1 covers 9 bases. The receptor was derived from a woman aged 40 to 50 with type 1 diabetes. The specimen sequenced was central memory CD4+ T cells from blood. The CDR3 loop is CASRGGQGMNTEAFF. DNA of the CDR3: TGCGCCAGCAGGGGGGGACAGGGTATGAACACTGAAGCTTTCTTT.